The T cell receptor (beta chain) under discussion was sequenced for a study of early T cells in non-severe SARS-CoV-2 infection. Study background: Sequencing was performed on bulk RNA from unsorted whole blood, leaving chains unpaired.

This CDR3 has 15 residues. The germline V gene encodes CDR1 SGHAT and CDR2 FQNNGV. With 3 bases clipped from V and 5 bases from J, the junction kept 3 bases outside the gene matches. General observations from the study: VDJdb-based annotation leaned toward anti-spike CD8 responses and missed private and CD4 specificities.

Individual cDNA molecules were tagged with unique molecular identifiers, the study reported. MiXCR, run by TCRdb on the 5' RACE reads, gives a single entry per CDR3 protein. The sample lists about 27,000 distinct CDR3 sequences; approximately 2.9% were seen once. This clonotype was observed many times. No antigen is known for it. The receptor comes from an adult who was a healthcare worker with PCR-confirmed SARS-CoV-2 infection or an uninfected control (not recorded which). Source material: whole blood. The chain couples TRBV11-2 to TRBJ2-1; 11 positions agree with TRBD2. The CDR3 loop reads CASSFTSGGNNEQFF. CDR3 sequence (DNA): TGTGCCAGCAGCTTTACTAGCGGGGGAAACAATGAGCAGTTCTTC. Full variable domain (missing parts from reference TRBV11-2 and TRBJ2-1): EAGVAQSPRYKIIEKRQSVAFWCNPISGHATLYWYQQILGQGPKLLIQFQNNGVVDDSQLPKDRFSAERLKGVDSTLKIQPAKLEDSAVYLCASSFTSGGNNEQFFGPGTRLTVL.